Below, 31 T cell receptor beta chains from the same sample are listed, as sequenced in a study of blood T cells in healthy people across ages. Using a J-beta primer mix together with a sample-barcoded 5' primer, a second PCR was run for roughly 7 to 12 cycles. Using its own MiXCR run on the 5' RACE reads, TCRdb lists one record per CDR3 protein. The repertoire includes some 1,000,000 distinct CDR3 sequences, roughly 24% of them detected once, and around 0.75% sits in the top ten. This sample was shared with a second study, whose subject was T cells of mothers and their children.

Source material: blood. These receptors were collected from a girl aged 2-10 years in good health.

CDR3 coding DNA: TGTGCCAGCGGAGTTTGGAGCGGTGAGCAGTTCTTC. It specifies CASGVWSGEQFF. The V and J genes are TRBV12-3 or TRBV12-4 and TRBJ2-5; TRBD2 might be the D (5 bases). The J call is doubtful: the DNA matches TRBJ2-1 better. The CDR3 runs to 12 residues.

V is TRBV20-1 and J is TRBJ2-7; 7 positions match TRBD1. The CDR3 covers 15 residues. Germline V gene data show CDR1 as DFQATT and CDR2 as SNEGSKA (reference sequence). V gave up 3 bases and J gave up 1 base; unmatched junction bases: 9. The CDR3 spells CSASHGQVLSYEQYF. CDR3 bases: TGCAGTGCTAGCCACGGACAGGTTCTTTCCTACGAGCAGTACTTC.

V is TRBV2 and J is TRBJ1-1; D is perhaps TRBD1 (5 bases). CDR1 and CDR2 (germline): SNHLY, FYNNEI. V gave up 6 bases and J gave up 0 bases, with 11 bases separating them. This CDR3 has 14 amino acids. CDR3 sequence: CASRDKGVNTEAFF. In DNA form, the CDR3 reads TGTGCCAGCAGGGACAAAGGGGTGAACACTGAAGCTTTCTTT.

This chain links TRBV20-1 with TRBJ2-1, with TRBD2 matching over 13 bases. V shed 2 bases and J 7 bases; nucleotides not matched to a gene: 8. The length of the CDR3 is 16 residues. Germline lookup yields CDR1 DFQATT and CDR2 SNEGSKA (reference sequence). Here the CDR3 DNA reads TGCAGTGCTAGACAACTAGCGGGGGGGCCTCGAAATGAGCAGTTCTTC. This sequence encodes CSARQLAGGPRNEQFF.

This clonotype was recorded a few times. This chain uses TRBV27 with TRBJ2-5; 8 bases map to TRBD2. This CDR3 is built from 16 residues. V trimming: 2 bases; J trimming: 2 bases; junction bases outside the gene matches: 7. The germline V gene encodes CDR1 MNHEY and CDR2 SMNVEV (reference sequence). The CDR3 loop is CASSLRFSGRQETQYF. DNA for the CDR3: TGTGCCAGCAGTTTAAGGTTCAGCGGGAGACAAGAGACCCAGTACTTC.

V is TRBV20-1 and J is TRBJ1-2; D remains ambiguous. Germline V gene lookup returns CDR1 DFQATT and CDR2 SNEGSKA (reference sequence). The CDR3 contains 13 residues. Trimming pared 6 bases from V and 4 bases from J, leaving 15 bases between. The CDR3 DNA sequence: TGCAGTGCGGGAGGCCCGTCCTCCTATGGCTACACCTTC. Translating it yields CSAGGPSSYGYTF.

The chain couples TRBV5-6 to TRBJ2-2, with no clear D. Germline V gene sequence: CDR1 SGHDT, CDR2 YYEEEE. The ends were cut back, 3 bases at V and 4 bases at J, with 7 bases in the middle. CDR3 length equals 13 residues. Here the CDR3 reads CASSSDGTGELFF. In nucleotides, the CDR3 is TGTGCCAGCAGCTCGGACGGCACCGGGGAGCTGTTTTTT. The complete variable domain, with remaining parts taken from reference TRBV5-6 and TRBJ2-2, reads DAGVTQSPTHLIKTRGQQVTLRCSPKSGHDTVSWYQQALGQGPQFIFQYYEEEERQRGNFPDRFSGHQFPNYSSELNVNALLLGDSALYLCASSSDGTGELFFGEGSRLTVL.

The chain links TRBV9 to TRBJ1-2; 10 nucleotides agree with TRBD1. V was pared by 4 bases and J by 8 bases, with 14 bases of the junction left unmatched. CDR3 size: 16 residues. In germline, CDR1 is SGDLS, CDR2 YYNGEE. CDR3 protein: CASSRGTGAEGSGYTF. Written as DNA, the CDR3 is TGTGCCAGCAGCAGAGGGACAGGGGCTGAGGGTAGCGGCTACACCTTC.

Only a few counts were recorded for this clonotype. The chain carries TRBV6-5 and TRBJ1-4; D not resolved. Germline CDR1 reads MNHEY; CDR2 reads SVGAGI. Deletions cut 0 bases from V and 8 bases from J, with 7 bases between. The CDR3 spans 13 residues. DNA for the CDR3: TGTGCCAGCAGTTACTCGGCAGAGGAAAAACTGTTTTTT. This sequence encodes CASSYSAEEKLFF.

This CDR3 reads CASSIDWEDADTQYF. In nucleotides, the CDR3 is TGTGCCAGTAGTATTGATTGGGAGGATGCAGATACGCAGTATTTT. J is TRBJ2-3 and V is TRBV19, with D perhaps TRBD2 (6 bases). The germline gives CDR1 LNHDA, CDR2 SQIVND (reference sequence). The CDR3 covers 15 residues. Trimming stripped 3 bases from V and 4 bases from J, with 14 bases between.

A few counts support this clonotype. The CDR3 protein is CASSLTRGLSTDTQYF. CDR3 DNA sequence: TGTGCCAGCAGCCTAACCCGGGGGCTTAGCACAGATACGCAGTATTTT. The V gene is TRBV7-2, the J gene TRBJ2-3; D is possibly TRBD1 or TRBD2 (6 bases each). Germline values: CDR1 SGHTA, CDR2 FQGNSA. The CDR3 spans 16 residues. Trimming took 5 bases from V and 0 from J, leaving 15 bases between them.

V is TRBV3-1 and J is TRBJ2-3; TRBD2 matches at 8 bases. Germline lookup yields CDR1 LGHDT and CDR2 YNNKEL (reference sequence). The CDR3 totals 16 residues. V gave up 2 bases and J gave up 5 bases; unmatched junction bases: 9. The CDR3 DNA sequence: TGTGCCAGCAGCCAATTCACAGCGGGAGCAGGAGATACGCAGTATTTT. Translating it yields CASSQFTAGAGDTQYF.

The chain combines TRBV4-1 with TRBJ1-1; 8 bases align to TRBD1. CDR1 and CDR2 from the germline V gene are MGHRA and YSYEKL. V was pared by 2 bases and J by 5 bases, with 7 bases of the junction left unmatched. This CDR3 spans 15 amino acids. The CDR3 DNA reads TGCGCCAGCAGCCAATCCCCAGGGGGCTATACTGAAGCTTTCTTT. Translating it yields CASSQSPGGYTEAFF.

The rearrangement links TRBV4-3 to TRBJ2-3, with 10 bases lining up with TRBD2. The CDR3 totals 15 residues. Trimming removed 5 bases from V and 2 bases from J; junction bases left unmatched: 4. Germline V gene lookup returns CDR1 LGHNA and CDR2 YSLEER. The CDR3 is CASSEGTSATDTQYF. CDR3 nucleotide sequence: TGCGCCAGCAGCGAAGGGACTAGCGCCACAGATACGCAGTATTTT.

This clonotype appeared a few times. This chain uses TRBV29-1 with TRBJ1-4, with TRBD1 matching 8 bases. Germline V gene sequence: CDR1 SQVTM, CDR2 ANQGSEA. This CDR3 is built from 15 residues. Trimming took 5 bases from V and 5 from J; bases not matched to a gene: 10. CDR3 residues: CSVSAQQGGNEKLFF. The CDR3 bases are TGCAGCGTTTCCGCCCAACAGGGGGGAAATGAAAAACTGTTTTTT.

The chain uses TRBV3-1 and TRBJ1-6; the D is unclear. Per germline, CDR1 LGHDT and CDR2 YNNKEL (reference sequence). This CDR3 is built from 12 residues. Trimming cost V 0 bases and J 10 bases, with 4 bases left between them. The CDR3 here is CASSQDPSPLHF. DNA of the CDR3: TGTGCCAGCAGCCAAGATCCCTCACCCCTCCACTTT.

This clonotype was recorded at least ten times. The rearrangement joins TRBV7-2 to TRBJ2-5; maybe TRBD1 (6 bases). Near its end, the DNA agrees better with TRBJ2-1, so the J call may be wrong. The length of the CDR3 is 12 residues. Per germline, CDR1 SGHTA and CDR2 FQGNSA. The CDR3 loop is CASSYQGNEQFF. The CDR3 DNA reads TGTGCCAGCAGCTACCAGGGGAATGAGCAGTTCTTC.

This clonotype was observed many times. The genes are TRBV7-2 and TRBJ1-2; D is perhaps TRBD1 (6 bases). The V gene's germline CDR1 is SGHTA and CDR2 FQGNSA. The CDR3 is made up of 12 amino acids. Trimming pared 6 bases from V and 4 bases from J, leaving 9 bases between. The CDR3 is CASSLQGYGYTF. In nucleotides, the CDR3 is TGTGCCAGCAGTTTACAGGGCTATGGCTACACCTTC.

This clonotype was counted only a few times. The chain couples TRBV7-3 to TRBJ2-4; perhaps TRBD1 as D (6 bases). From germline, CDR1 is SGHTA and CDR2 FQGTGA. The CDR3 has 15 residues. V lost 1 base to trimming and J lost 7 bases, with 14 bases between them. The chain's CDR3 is CASSLSGSRGNIQYF. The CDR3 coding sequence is TGTGCCAGCAGCTTAAGCGGGTCAAGGGGGAACATTCAGTACTTC.

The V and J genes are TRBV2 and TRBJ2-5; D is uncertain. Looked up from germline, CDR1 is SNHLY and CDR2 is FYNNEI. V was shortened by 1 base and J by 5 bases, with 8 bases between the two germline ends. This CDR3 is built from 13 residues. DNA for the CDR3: TGTGCCAGCAGTGAAGTGGTTGGCGAGACCCAGTACTTC. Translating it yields CASSEVVGETQYF.

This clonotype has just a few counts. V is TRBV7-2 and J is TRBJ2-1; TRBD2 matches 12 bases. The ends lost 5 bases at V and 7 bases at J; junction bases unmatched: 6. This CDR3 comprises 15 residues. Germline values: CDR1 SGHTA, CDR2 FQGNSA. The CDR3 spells CASSKTSGRWNEQFF. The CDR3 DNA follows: TGTGCCAGCAGCAAGACTAGCGGGAGATGGAATGAGCAGTTCTTC.

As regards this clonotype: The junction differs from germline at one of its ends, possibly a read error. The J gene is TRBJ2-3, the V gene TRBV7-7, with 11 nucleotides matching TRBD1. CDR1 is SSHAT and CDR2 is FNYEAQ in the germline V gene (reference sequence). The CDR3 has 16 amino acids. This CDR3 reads CASRMAGTGGTDTQYF. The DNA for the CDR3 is TGTGCTAGCAGGATGGCCGGGACAGGGGGGACAGATACGCAGTATTTT.

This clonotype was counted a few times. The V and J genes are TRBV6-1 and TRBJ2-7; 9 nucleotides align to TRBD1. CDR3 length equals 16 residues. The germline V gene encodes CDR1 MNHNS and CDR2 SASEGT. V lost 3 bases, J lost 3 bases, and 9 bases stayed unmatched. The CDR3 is CASSELFGQGYYEQYF. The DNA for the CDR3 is TGTGCCAGCAGTGAGCTTTTCGGACAGGGGTACTACGAGCAGTACTTC.

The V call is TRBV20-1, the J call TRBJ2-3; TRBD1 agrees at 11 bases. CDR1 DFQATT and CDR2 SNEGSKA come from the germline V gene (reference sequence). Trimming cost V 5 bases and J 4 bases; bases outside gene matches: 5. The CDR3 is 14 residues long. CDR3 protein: CSAGQGAMPDTQYF. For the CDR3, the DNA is TGCAGTGCTGGACAGGGGGCGATGCCAGATACGCAGTATTTT.

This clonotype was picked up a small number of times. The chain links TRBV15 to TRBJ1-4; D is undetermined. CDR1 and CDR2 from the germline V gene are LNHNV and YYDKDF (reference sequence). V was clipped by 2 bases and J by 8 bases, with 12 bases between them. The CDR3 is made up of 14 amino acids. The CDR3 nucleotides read TGTGCCACCAGCAGAAACCGATTTCGGGAAAAACTGTTTTTT. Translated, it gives CATSRNRFREKLFF.

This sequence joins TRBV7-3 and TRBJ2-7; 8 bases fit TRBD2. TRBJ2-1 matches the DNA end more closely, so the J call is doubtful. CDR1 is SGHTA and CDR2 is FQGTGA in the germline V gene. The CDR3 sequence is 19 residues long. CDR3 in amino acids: CASSLTATTSGGRGGEQFF. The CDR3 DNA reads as TGTGCCAGCAGCTTAACCGCTACCACTAGCGGAGGACGGGGTGGTGAGCAGTTCTTC.

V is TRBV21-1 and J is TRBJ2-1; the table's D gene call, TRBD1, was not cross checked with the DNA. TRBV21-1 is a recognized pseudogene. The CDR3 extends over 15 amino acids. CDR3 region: CASRGKGVAHNEQFF. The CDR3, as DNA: TGTGCCAGCAGGGGGAAGGGAGTGGCGCACAATGAGCAGTTCTTC.

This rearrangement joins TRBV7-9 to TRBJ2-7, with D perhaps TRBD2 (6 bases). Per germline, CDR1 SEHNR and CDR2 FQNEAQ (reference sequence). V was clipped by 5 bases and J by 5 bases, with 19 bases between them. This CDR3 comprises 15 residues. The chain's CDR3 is CASSASGTLSNEQYF. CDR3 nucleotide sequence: TGTGCCAGCAGCGCCTCCGGGACTTTGAGTAACGAGCAGTACTTC.

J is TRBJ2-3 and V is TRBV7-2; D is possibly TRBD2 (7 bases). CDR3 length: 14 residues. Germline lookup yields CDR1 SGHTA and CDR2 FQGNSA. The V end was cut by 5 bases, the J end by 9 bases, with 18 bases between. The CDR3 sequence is CASSPRMGGPTQYF. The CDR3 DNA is TGTGCCAGCAGCCCACGTATGGGGGGGCCAACGCAGTATTTT.

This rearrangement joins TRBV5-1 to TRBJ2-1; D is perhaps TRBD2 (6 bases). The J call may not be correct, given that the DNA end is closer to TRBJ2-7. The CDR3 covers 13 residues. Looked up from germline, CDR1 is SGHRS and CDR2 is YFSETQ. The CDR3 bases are TGCGCCAGTCGGACTGCGGGGAATCTTGAGCAGTACTTC. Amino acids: CASRTAGNLEQYF.

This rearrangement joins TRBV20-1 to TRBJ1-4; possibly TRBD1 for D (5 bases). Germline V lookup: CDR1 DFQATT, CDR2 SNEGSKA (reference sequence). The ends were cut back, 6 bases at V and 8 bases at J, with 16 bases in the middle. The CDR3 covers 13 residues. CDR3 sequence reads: CSAQAQGREKLFF. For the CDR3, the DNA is TGCAGTGCCCAAGCCCAGGGCCGGGAAAAACTGTTTTTT.